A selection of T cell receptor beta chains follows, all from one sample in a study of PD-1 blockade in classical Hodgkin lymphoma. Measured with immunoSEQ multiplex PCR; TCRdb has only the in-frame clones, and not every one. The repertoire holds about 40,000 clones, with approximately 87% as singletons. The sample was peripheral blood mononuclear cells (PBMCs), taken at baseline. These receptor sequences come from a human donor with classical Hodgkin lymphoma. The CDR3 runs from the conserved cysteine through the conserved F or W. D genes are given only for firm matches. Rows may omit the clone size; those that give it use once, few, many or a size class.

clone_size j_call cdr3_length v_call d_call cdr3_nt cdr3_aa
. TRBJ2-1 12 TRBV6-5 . TGTGCCAGCAGCCGAACTAACAATGAGCAGTTCTTC CASSRTNNEQFF
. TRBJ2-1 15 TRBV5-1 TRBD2 TGCGCCAGCAGCTTGGCGCTAGCGGGGAACAATGAGCAGTTCTTC CASSLALAGNNEQFF
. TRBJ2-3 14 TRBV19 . TGTGCCAGTAGAACCAGCGCCCGCACAGATACGCAGTATTTT CASRTSARTDTQYF
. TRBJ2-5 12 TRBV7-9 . TGTGCCAGCAGTCCCCCATCTGAGACCCAGTACTTC CASSPPSETQYF
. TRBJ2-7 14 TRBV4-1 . TGCGCCAGCAGCCATACCACTCTAGGCTACGAGCAGTACTTC CASSHTTLGYEQYF
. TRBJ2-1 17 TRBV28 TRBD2 TGTGCCAGCAGTTTATCGACTAGCGGGACCTACTACAATGAGCAGTTCTTC CASSLSTSGTYYNEQFF
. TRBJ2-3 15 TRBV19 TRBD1 TGTGCCAGTAGTTGGACAGGGGGACGTACAGATACGCAGTATTTT CASSWTGGRTDTQYF
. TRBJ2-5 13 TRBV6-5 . TGTGCCAGCAGAACCCAGGGTCTAGAGACCCAGTACTTC CASRTQGLETQYF
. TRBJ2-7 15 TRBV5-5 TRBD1 TGTGCCAGCAGCCGAGGACAGGGCGGACCCTACGAGCAGTACTTC CASSRGQGGPYEQYF
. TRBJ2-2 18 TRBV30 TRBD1 TGTGCCTGGAGTGTACGGCACCTCGACAGGGTAGAACACCGGGGAGCTGTTTTT CAWSVRHLDRVEHRGAVF
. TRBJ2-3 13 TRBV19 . TGTGCCAGTAACATGGGTCCCACAGATACGCAGTATTTT CASNMGPTDTQYF
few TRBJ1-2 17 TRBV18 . TGTGCCAGCTCAGATACACCAGGGGAAGCCCGAAGGTATGGCTACACCTTC CASSDTPGEARRYGYTF
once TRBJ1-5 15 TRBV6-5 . TGTGCCAGCAGTTACTCCCGGGTCCGCAATCAGCCCCAGCATTTT CASSYSRVRNQPQHF
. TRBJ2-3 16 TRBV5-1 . TGCGCCAGCAGCACTCAAATCACGGGCCACACAGATACGCAGTATTTT CASSTQITGHTDTQYF
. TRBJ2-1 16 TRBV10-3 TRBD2 TGTGCCATCAGTGCCCCCTCTAGCGGGGGTTACAATGAGCAGTTCTTC CAISAPSSGGYNEQFF
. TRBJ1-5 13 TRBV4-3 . TGCGCCAGCAGCCAGACAGTTAATCAGCCCCAGCATTTT CASSQTVNQPQHF
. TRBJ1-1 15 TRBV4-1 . TGCGCCAGCAGCCAAAGAGGGGACCCAAACACTGAAGCTTTCTTT CASSQRGDPNTEAFF
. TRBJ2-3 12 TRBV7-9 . TGTGCCAGCAGCCCCGTCACAGATACGCAGTATTTT CASSPVTDTQYF
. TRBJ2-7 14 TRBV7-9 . TGTGCCAGCAGCCCCCGGCCAGGGCCCTACGAGCAGTACTTC CASSPRPGPYEQYF
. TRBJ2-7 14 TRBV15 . TGTGCCACCAGCAGAGATTGGGGGGCACACGAGCAGTACTTC CATSRDWGAHEQYF
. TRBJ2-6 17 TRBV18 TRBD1 TGTGCCAGCTCACCACGGGACAGGATATCTGGGGCCAACGTCCTGACTTTC CASSPRDRISGANVLTF
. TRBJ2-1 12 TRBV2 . TGTGCCAGCAGGGGCCCGGGGCATTTTAATTTCTTC CASRGPGHFNFF
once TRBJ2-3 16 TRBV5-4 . TGTGCCAGCACCCCGAGGGACGGAGCGGCTACAGATACGCAGTATTTT CASTPRDGAATDTQYF
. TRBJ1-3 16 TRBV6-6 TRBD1 TGTGCCAGCAGTACGGGACAGTCTTTCTCTGGAAACACCATATATTTT CASSTGQSFSGNTIYF
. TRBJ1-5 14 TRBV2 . TGTGCCAGCAGTGCCGGGCGGGGCAATCAGCCCCAGCATTTT CASSAGRGNQPQHF
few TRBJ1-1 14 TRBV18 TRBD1 TGTGCCAGCTCACCGCAGGGGGGAGGCACTGAAGCTTTCTTT CASSPQGGGTEAFF
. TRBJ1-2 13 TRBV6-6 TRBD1 TGTGCCAGCAGTTACGGGACAGTAGATGGCTACACCTTC CASSYGTVDGYTF
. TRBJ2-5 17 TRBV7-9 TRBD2 TGTGCCAGCAGCTTAAGACTAGCGGGGGGGCTAGAGGAGACCCAGTACTTC CASSLRLAGGLEETQYF
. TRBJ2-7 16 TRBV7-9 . TGTGCCAGCAGCTTAGCTAGGCAGATGAGCTCCTACGAGCAGTACTTC CASSLARQMSSYEQYF
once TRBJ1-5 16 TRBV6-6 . TGTGCCAGCAGTTACCGGACTGCCGGATCTGGGCAGCCCCAGCATTTT CASSYRTAGSGQPQHF
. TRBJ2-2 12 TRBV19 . TGTGCCAGTAGTATGAGGGCTGGGGAGCTGTTTTTT CASSMRAGELFF
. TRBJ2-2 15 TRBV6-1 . TGTGCCAGCAGTCCCGGGACAGCGGGCACCGGGGAGCTGTTTTTT CASSPGTAGTGELFF
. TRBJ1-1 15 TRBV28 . TGTGCCAGCAGTTTATCGACCGCAGCTTACACTGAAGCTTTCTTT CASSLSTAAYTEAFF
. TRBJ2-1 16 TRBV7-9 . TGTGCCAGCAGCGATTCCGGACTACCCCCCTACAATGAGCAGTTCTTC CASSDSGLPPYNEQFF
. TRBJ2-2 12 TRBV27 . TGTGCCAGCAGCCAGGGGCCCGGGGAGCTGTTTTTT CASSQGPGELFF
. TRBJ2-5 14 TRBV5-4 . TGTGCCAGCAGCTTGGCGGGAATTCCAGAGACCCAGTACTTC CASSLAGIPETQYF
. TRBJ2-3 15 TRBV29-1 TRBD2 TGCAGCGCCCCTAGGGCGGGGGGCAACACAGATACGCAGTATTTT CSAPRAGGNTDTQYF
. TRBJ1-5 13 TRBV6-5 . TGTGCCAGCAGTATCGTCTCGGATCAGCCCCAGCATTTT CASSIVSDQPQHF
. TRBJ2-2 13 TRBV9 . TGTGCCAGCAGCGTAGTTGGGACCGGGGAGCTGTTTTTT CASSVVGTGELFF
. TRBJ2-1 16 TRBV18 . TGTGCCAGCTCACCAGACATGCCCCTAAATGGCGGAGAGCAGTTCTTC CASSPDMPLNGGEQFF
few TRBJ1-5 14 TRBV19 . TGTGCCAGTAGTATCCGAGGTGGGGGTCAGCCCCAGCATTTT CASSIRGGGQPQHF
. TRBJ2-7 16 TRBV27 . TGTGCCAGCAGTTCGGAATCTAGCGCAAACGCCTACGAGCAGTACTTC CASSSESSANAYEQYF
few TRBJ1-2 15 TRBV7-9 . TGTGCCAGCAGCACCAGGGGACCTGACAACTATGGCTACACCTTC CASSTRGPDNYGYTF
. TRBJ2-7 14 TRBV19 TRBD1 TGTGCCAGTAGTACCGACAGGGGGACCTACGAGCAGTACTTC CASSTDRGTYEQYF
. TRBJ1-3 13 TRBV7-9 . TGTGCCAGCAGCTTACCCCCCGGAAACACCATATATTTT CASSLPPGNTIYF
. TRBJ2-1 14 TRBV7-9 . TGTGCCAGCAGCTTAGGGGCGGACGGCAATGAGCAGTTCTTC CASSLGADGNEQFF
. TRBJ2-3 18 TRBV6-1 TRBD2 TGTGCCAGCAGTGAATGGTGGGTAGCGGGAGGGCAGGCAGATACGCAGTATTTT CASSEWWVAGGQADTQYF
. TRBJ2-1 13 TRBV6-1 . TGTGCCAGCACCGAGGGGTTTTACAACCAGCAGTTCTTC CASTEGFYNQQFF
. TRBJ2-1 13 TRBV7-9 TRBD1 TGTGCCAGCATCCCCGACAGGGTTGTGGCGCAGTTCTTC CASIPDRVVAQFF
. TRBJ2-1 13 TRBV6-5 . TGTGCCAGCACTAGGACTCGGCGGGATGAGCAGTTCTTC CASTRTRRDEQFF
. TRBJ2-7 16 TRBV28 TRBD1 TGTGCCAGCAGTACCTACAGGGGGCAGGGTACCTACGAGCAGTACTTC CASSTYRGQGTYEQYF
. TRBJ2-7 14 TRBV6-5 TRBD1 TGTGCCAGCAGCCGGACAGGGGCACCCTACGAGCAGTACTTC CASSRTGAPYEQYF
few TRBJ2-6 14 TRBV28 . TGTGCCAGCAGTGCCAACTCGGGGGCCAACGTCCTGACTTTC CASSANSGANVLTF
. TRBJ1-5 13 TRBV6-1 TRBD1 TGTGCCAGCAACCCGACAGGGAATCAGCCCCAGCATTTT CASNPTGNQPQHF
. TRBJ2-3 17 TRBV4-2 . TGTGCCAGCAGCCAAGAAAGGGGGGGAGGCCGCACAGATACGCAGTATTTT CASSQERGGGRTDTQYF
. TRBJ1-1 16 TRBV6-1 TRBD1 TGTGCCAGCAGTGGGGGCAGGGGGCTCGGGGACACTGAAGCTTTCTTT CASSGGRGLGDTEAFF
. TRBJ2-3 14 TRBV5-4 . TGTGCCAGCAGCTTGAGGGACGGCACAGATACGCAGTATTTT CASSLRDGTDTQYF
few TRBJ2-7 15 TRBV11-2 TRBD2 TGTGCCAGCAGCTTCACTAGCGGGGGCTCCTACGAGCAGTACTTC CASSFTSGGSYEQYF
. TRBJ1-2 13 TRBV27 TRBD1 TGTGCCAGCGGACAGGGGGGCCCCTATAGCTACACCTTC CASGQGGPYSYTF